The 17 T cell receptor beta chains reported below all come from one sample, sequenced in a study of early T cells in non-severe SARS-CoV-2 infection. TCRdb used MiXCR to reprocess the 5' RACE reads, holding one entry per CDR3 protein. The sample lists roughly 54,000 distinct CDR3 sequences; around 8.3% were seen once. Sequenced here: whole blood, sampled at baseline. These TCRs come from an adult who was a healthcare worker with PCR-confirmed SARS-CoV-2 infection or an uninfected control (not recorded which).

Ten or more counts support this clonotype. The chain links TRBV20-1 to TRBJ2-2; 8 bases are a match to TRBD1. The CDR3 is 18 amino acids. Germline-derived CDR1 and CDR2 are DFQATT and SNEGSKA (reference sequence). Trimming at V came to 0 bases and at J to 2 bases, leaving 11 bases not matched to a gene. The DNA for the CDR3 is TGCAGTGCTAGAGAAACCCCACCCGGACAGGGTAACACCGGGGAGCTGTTTTTT. Its protein is CSARETPPGQGNTGELFF.

This clonotype was picked up many times. V usage is TRBV11-2 and J usage is TRBJ2-5; D is unclear. The CDR3 is made up of 11 amino acids. Between the trimmed V and J ends, which lost 3 bases and 1 base, there was a span of 0 bases. In germline, CDR1 is SGHAT, CDR2 FQNNGV. The DNA of the CDR3 is TGTGCCAGCAGCTTCCAAGAGACCCAGTACTTC. This gives the protein CASSFQETQYF.

This clonotype was recorded a few times. This chain's CDR3 is CARRDRQDNSPLHF. The CDR3 DNA follows: TGTGCCAGGCGTGACAGGCAAGATAATTCACCCCTCCACTTT. This chain connects TRBV7-7 to TRBJ1-6; D possibly corresponds to TRBD1 (6 bases). CDR3 length: 14 residues. Per germline, CDR1 SSHAT and CDR2 FNYEAQ (reference sequence). The V gene lost 9 bases and the J gene lost 5 bases, with 14 bases spanning the gap.

This clonotype was seen a few times. The genes are TRBV18 and TRBJ2-7; no clear D gene. Trimming removed 5 bases at V and 4 bases at J, with 9 bases between. CDR3 size: 12 residues. From germline, CDR1 is KGHSH and CDR2 LQKENI. The CDR3 bases are TGTGCCAGCTCAAACCATGGGTACGAGCAGTACTTC. Translated: CASSNHGYEQYF.

This clonotype has just a few counts. The chain uses TRBV30 and TRBJ1-4, with a possible D match to TRBD1 (6 bases). V lost 1 base, J lost 16 bases, and 13 bases lay in between. Germline values: CDR1 GTSNPN, CDR2 SVGIG (reference sequence). This CDR3 is 11 amino acids long. In DNA, the CDR3 is TGTGCCTGGAGTGAAGGGACACCCAAGTTTTTT. Translated: CAWSEGTPKFF.

This sequence joins TRBV5-1 and TRBJ2-1, with 10 bases lining up with TRBD2. CDR3 length: 15 amino acids. Per the germline V gene, CDR1 is SGHRS and CDR2 is YFSETQ. V trimming: 4 bases; J trimming: 2 bases; junction bases outside the gene matches: 3. The CDR3 bases are TGCGCCAGCAGCGGGAGCGGGAGGGCCTACAATGAGCAGTTCTTC. Encoded protein: CASSGSGRAYNEQFF.

In this sample, this clonotype turned up a few times. The rearrangement joins TRBV4-2 to TRBJ2-7, with D perhaps TRBD1 or TRBD2 (5 bases each). Trimming took 4 bases from V and 7 from J, leaving 17 bases between them. The V gene's germline CDR1 is LGHNA and CDR2 YNFKEQ. The CDR3 extends over 14 amino acids. The CDR3, as DNA: TGTGCCAGCAGCCGCCCGGGACCACGGTCGGAGCAGTACTTC. This encodes CASSRPGPRSEQYF.

This clonotype was recorded a few times. V usage is TRBV18 and J usage is TRBJ2-7, with D unresolved. Germline assignment: CDR1 KGHSH and CDR2 LQKENI. The CDR3 has 14 residues. Trimming stripped 3 bases from V and 7 bases from J, with 16 bases between. The CDR3 here is CASSPQTPMGEQYF. The CDR3 region has the DNA TGTGCCAGCTCACCGCAGACACCTATGGGGGAGCAGTACTTC.

Ten or more counts support this clonotype. The chain has TRBV4-2 and TRBJ2-5; D is possibly TRBD2 (6 bases). This CDR3 is 16 amino acids long. The V and J ends lost 1 base and 10 bases respectively, with 22 bases between them. CDR1 is LGHNA, CDR2 YNFKEQ, per germline. CDR3 in amino acids: CASSQGGREEGSGQYF. The CDR3 DNA sequence: TGTGCCAGCAGCCAAGGAGGGCGGGAAGAGGGTTCGGGCCAGTACTTC.

This clonotype was seen at least ten times. This chain joins TRBV7-2 and TRBJ1-2; D not certain. The CDR3 is made up of 15 amino acids. Trimming removed 4 bases from V and 7 bases from J, with 19 bases in between. From germline, CDR1 is SGHTA and CDR2 FQGNSA. The CDR3 loop reads CASSSFRTSLGGYTF. As DNA, the CDR3 is TGTGCCAGCAGCTCGTTTCGGACTTCCCTGGGTGGCTACACCTTC. The full variable domain, in which reference TRBV7-2 and TRBJ1-2 provide the parts outside the CDR3, is GAGVSQSPSNKVTEKGKDVELRCDPISGHTALYWYRQSLGQGLEFLIYFQGNSAPDKSGLPSDRFSAERTGGSVSTLTIQRTQQEDSAVYLCASSSFRTSLGGYTFGSGTRLTVV.

This clonotype was seen only a few times. CDR3 amino acids: CATSDSHQGYGYTF. The CDR3 region has the DNA TGTGCCACCAGTGATTCTCACCAGGGCTATGGCTACACCTTC. The V call is TRBV24-1, the J call TRBJ1-2; D may be TRBD1 (5 bases). Germline V gives CDR1 KGHDR, CDR2 SFDVKD. Trimming pared 2 bases from V and 4 bases from J, leaving 10 bases between. The CDR3 extends over 14 amino acids.

This clonotype was seen ten or more times. The chain employs TRBV7-9 and TRBJ1-1; a possible D gene is TRBD1 (6 bases). This CDR3 comprises 14 residues. Germline V gene sequence: CDR1 SEHNR, CDR2 FQNEAQ (reference sequence). With 2 bases removed from V and 4 bases from J, the gap between germline ends came to 11 bases. CDR3 in amino acids: CASSLQGLFTEAFF. The CDR3 DNA reads TGTGCCAGCAGCTTACAGGGGTTATTCACTGAAGCTTTCTTT.

This clonotype was seen at least ten times. The chain is built from TRBV28 and TRBJ1-2; D is perhaps TRBD1 (5 bases). The CDR3 consists of 16 residues. Germline values: CDR1 MDHEN, CDR2 SYDVKM. The V end lost 5 bases, the J end lost 0 bases, and 16 bases lay between the germline ends. The CDR3 DNA sequence: TGTGCCAGCAGTCTTTTGGGACTCTCAGCTAACTATGGCTACACCTTC. Encoded protein: CASSLLGLSANYGYTF.

This clonotype was found a few times. The chain carries TRBV27 and TRBJ2-7; 9 nucleotides line up with TRBD2. V trimming: 4 bases; J trimming: 4 bases; junction bases outside the gene matches: 8. The CDR3 spans 15 residues. Germline CDR1 reads MNHEY; CDR2 reads SMNVEV (reference sequence). CDR3 coding DNA: TGTGCCAGCAGTTCCCCTTCTAGCGGGACTTACGAGCAGTACTTC. Translating gives CASSSPSSGTYEQYF.

This clonotype has ten or more counts. The rearrangement joins TRBV11-2 to TRBJ2-1; 10 nucleotides agree with TRBD2. The CDR3 is 16 amino acids. Germline values: CDR1 SGHAT, CDR2 FQNNGV. Trimming at V came to 4 bases and at J to 9 bases, leaving 12 bases not matched to a gene. The CDR3 protein is CASSSTGTSVPSEQFF. The DNA for the CDR3 is TGTGCCAGCAGCTCCACCGGGACTAGCGTGCCTAGTGAGCAGTTCTTC. Full variable domain (rest looked up from reference TRBV11-2 and TRBJ2-1): EAGVAQSPRYKIIEKRQSVAFWCNPISGHATLYWYQQILGQGPKLLIQFQNNGVVDDSQLPKDRFSAERLKGVDSTLKIQPAKLEDSAVYLCASSSTGTSVPSEQFFGPGTRLTVL.

This clonotype was observed a handful of times. The chain has TRBV5-1 and TRBJ2-7, with D perhaps given as TRBD1 or TRBD2 (5 bases each). V lost 4 bases, J lost 1 base, and 9 bases lay in between. Germline V gives CDR1 SGHRS, CDR2 YFSETQ. The CDR3 is made up of 13 amino acids. The CDR3, as DNA: TGCGCCAGCAGCGTTTGGGGGTCCTACGAGCAGTACTTC. Protein product: CASSVWGSYEQYF.

This clonotype has a handful of counts. CDR3 residues: CASRSGRDTQYF. The CDR3 nucleotides read TGTGCCAGCCGTAGCGGGAGAGATACGCAGTATTTT. The chain joins TRBV7-9 to TRBJ2-3, with 9 bases that match TRBD2. The J segment lost 5 bases and the V segment lost 8 bases, leaving 2 bases of the junction unmatched. CDR3 length: 12 amino acids. Germline V gene data show CDR1 as SEHNR and CDR2 as FQNEAQ (reference sequence).